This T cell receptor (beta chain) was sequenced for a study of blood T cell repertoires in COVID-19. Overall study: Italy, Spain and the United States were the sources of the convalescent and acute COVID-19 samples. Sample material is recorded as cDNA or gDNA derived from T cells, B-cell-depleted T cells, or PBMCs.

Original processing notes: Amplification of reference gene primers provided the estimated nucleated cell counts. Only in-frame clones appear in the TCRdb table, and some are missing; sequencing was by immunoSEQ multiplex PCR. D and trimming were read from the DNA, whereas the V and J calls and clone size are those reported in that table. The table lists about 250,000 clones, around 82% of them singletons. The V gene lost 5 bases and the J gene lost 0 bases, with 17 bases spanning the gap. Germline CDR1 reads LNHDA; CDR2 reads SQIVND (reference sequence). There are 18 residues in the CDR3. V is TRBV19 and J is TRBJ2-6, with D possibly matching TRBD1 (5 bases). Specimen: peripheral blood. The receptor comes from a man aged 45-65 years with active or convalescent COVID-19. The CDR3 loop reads CASSPRSQGPSGANVLTF. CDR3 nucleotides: TGTGCCAGTAGTCCAAGGTCGCAGGGCCCCTCTGGGGCCAACGTCCTGACTTTC.